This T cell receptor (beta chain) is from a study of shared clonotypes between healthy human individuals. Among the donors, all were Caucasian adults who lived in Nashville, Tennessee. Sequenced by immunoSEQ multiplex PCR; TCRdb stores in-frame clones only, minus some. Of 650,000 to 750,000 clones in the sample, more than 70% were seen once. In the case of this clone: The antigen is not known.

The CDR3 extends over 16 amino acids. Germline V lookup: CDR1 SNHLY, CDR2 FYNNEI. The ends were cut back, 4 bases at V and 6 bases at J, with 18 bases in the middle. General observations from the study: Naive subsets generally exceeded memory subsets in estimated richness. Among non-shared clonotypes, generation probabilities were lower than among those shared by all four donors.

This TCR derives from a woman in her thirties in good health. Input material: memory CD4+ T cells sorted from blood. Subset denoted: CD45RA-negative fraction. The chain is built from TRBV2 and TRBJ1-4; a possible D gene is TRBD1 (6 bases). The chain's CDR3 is CASSGQASSRYEKLFF. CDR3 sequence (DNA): TGTGCCAGCAGTGGACAGGCGTCCTCCCGTTATGAAAAACTGTTTTTT.